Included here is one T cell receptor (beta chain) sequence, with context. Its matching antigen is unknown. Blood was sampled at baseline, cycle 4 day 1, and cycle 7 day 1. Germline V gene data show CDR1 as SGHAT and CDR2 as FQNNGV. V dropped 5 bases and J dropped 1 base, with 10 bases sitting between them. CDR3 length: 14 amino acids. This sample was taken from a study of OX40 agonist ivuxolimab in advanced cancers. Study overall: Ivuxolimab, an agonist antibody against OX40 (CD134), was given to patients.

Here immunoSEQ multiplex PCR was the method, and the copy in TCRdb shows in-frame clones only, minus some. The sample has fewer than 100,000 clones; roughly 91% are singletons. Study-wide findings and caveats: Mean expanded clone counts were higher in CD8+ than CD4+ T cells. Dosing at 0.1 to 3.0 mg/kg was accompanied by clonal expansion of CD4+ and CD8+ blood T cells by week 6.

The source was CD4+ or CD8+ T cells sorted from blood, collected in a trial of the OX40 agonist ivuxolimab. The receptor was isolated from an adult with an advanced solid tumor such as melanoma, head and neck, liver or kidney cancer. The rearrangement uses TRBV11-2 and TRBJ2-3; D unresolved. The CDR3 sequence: CASSLRAGTDTQYF. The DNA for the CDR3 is TGTGCCAGCAGCCTAAGGGCGGGCACAGATACGCAGTATTTT.